These T cell receptor beta chains were read from a single sample in a study of T cell repertoires in cytomegalovirus infection. TCRdb reprocessed the reads via MiXCR and lists one record per CDR3 protein. Here the sample spans 97,000 or so distinct CDR3 sequences, 16% being singletons. Input material: PBMCs. These receptors came from a human donor in good health (CMV status not recorded). Some clones in this sample may be carry-over from other donors' samples. Both conserved end residues are part of each CDR3. D genes are given only for firm matches. Size is omitted from some rows. Given values are once, few, many or a class for expanded clones.

TRBD2	TRBV6-4	TRBJ2-1	few	TGTGCCAGCTCTAGCGGGGGAAACGATGAGCAGTTCTTC	CASSSGGNDEQFF
NA	TRBV7-2	TRBJ1-3	many	TGTGCCAGCAGCTTCGCCGGAAACACCATATATTTT	CASSFAGNTIYF
NA	TRBV7-2	TRBJ2-3	many	TGTGCCAGCACCGGTGCTCCCACAGATACGCAGTATTTT	CASTGAPTDTQYF
TRBD2	TRBV7-8	TRBJ2-5	many	TGTGCCAGCAGCGGTCTGAGGACTAGAAGGCAGACCCAGTACTTC	CASSGLRTRRQTQYF
NA	TRBV28	TRBJ2-3	few	TGTGCCAGCAGCACAGATACGCAGTATTTT	CASSTDTQYF
TRBD1	TRBV5-4	TRBJ2-7	NA	TGTGCCAGCACCTCCGGACAGGGCCTCTACGAGCAGTACTTC	CASTSGQGLYEQYF
TRBD1	TRBV12-3/TRBV12-4	TRBJ2-1	many	TGTGCCAGCAGTTCCCAGGGACAGGGCCTCTTC	CASSSQGQGLF
TRBD1	TRBV19	TRBJ1-5	NA	TGTGCCAGTAGTACCGGGCTCGCCAGGGGGTATCAGCCCCAGCATTTT	CASSTGLARGYQPQHF
NA	TRBV4-1	TRBJ2-2	NA	TGCGCCAGCAGCCAAGGTGCAGGGCCCGGGGAGCTGTTTTTT	CASSQGAGPGELFF
TRBD2	TRBV7-2	TRBJ2-4	many	TGTGCCAGCAGCTCGGGGCGGACTAGCGGGGGTCGAGCCAAAAACATTCAGTACTTC	CASSSGRTSGGRAKNIQYF
NA	TRBV7-9	TRBJ1-2	few	TGTGCCAGCACCCCGCAGGCGGGAGTATTCGATGGCTACACCTTC	CASTPQAGVFDGYTF
TRBD2	TRBV6-4	TRBJ2-3	NA	TGTGCCAGCGGAAATGGGGGGGGGGGAAACACAGATACGCAGTATTTT	CASGNGGGGNTDTQYF
TRBD2	TRBV19	TRBJ2-7	few	TGTGCCAGTAGTATTGGACTAGCGGGTGACGAGCAGTACTTC	CASSIGLAGDEQYF
NA	TRBV20-1	TRBJ1-1	NA	TGCAGTGCTAGAGATCTAAGGCGGCTCGCTGAAGCTTTCTTT	CSARDLRRLAEAFF
NA	TRBV5-1	TRBJ2-7	NA	TGCGCCAGCAGGCAAAGTTCCTCCTACGAGCAGTACTTC	CASRQSSSYEQYF
NA	TRBV28	TRBJ2-7	NA	TGTGCCAGCAGTTCCCCACTATACGAGCAGTACTTC	CASSSPLYEQYF
TRBD1	TRBV7-3	TRBJ2-1	many	TGTGCCAGCAGCTTAACGACGACAGGGTTGAATGAGCAGTTCTTC	CASSLTTTGLNEQFF
NA	TRBV7-2	TRBJ1-5	many	TGTGCCAGCAGCTTAGTCTTAGGAGGGCAGCCCCAGCATTTT	CASSLVLGGQPQHF
TRBD2	TRBV5-1	TRBJ2-1	few	TGCGCCAGCAGCCAAGTTATAGGACTAGTTGTGATGGATGAGCAGTTCTTC	CASSQVIGLVVMDEQFF
TRBD1	TRBV7-4	TRBJ2-3	many	TGTGCCAGCAGCTTAGCGAACAGGGGTGAGCAACCAGATACGCAGTATTTT	CASSLANRGEQPDTQYF
NA	TRBV7-2	TRBJ1-4	many	TGTGCCAGCAGCCCGACGTACTCAACTAATGAAAAACTGTTTTTT	CASSPTYSTNEKLFF
TRBD2	TRBV7-2	TRBJ2-3	many	TGTGCCAGCAGCCCGGGAGGGACGTGGACAGATACGCAGTATTTT	CASSPGGTWTDTQYF
TRBD2	TRBV12-5	TRBJ2-3	once	TGTGCTAGTGGTTTGGGACTAGCGGGGGGGCCCTCTACGCAGTATTTT	CASGLGLAGGPSTQYF
NA	TRBV7-2	TRBJ1-2	many	TGTGCCAGCAGCTTCGGAGGGTCTAACTATGGCTACACCTTC	CASSFGGSNYGYTF
NA	TRBV6-1	TRBJ2-2	many	TGTGCCAGCAGTGAAGCGTTCGCCAGGGGATTCGGGGAGCTGTTTTTT	CASSEAFARGFGELFF
NA	TRBV7-2	TRBJ2-7	many	TGTGCCAGCACCCCTGCCGTCCAGCTATACGAGCAGTACTTC	CASTPAVQLYEQYF
TRBD1	TRBV7-3	TRBJ2-7	many	TGTGCCAGCACAACGCCCGGGACAGGGGGTTACGAGCAGTACTTC	CASTTPGTGGYEQYF
NA	TRBV10-3	TRBJ2-1	once	TGTGCCATCAGGGGTAACTACAATGAGCAGTTCTTC	CAIRGNYNEQFF
TRBD1	TRBV7-9	TRBJ1-1	many	TGTGCCAGCAGCTTCACGAAACTCGGGACAGGGTATCGTCGGGTGACTGAAGCTTTCTTT	CASSFTKLGTGYRRVTEAFF
TRBD1	TRBV12-3/TRBV12-4	TRBJ1-4	many	TGTGCCAGCAGTAGCGTGACAGGGTCCAATGAAAAACTGTTTTTT	CASSSVTGSNEKLFF
TRBD1	TRBV20-1	TRBJ2-3	NA	TGCAGTGCTGGCCTGACAGGGCCTACAATCACAGATACGCAGTATTTT	CSAGLTGPTITDTQYF
NA	TRBV10-3	TRBJ1-1	few	TGTGCCATAAGAAACAGGGTTCGCACTGAAGCTTTCTTT	CAIRNRVRTEAFF
NA	TRBV7-2	TRBJ2-7	many	TGTGCCAGCAGCCCGGAGTCCTACGAGCAGTACTTC	CASSPESYEQYF
NA	TRBV7-3	TRBJ1-6	medium-sized	TGTGCCAGCAGCATTAACCAAGATTCACCCCTCCACTTT	CASSINQDSPLHF
NA	TRBV23-1	TRBJ1-1	few	TGCGCCAGCAGTCCCGCGCCGCCGAACACTGAAGCTTTCTTT	CASSPAPPNTEAFF
NA	TRBV6-5	TRBJ2-1	NA	TGTGCCAGCAGTGCGGACCGCCCGGGCAATGAGCAGTTCTTC	CASSADRPGNEQFF